This TCR beta chain was captured by sequencing in a study of T-cell memory formation after mild COVID-19. Study information: TCR clusters were mostly donor specific.

Concerning this clonotype itself: Antigen specificity is unknown.

Overall study results and limits: Pre-infection memory held some responding clones, suggesting pre-existing cross-reactive T cells responded.

The CDR3 sequence is 16 residues long. Germline V lookup: CDR1 SGHRS, CDR2 YFSETQ. V dropped 0 bases and J dropped 2 bases, with 14 bases sitting between them. MiXCR, run by TCRdb on the 5' RACE reads, gives a single entry per CDR3 protein. The sample contains 430,000 or so distinct CDR3 sequences, roughly 23% of which appear only once. The sequence came from an adult woman who had mild COVID-19 (a few samples of this study predate the infection). Cell type and time point are not known. The gene calls are TRBV5-1 and TRBJ1-1, with TRBD1 as a possible D gene (5 bases). The sequenced sample consisted of PBMCs or a T cell subset sorted from them (not recorded which). The CDR3 DNA reads TGCGCCAGCAGCTTGGTGTATCGGGGGAGAAACACTGAAGCTTTCTTT. Amino acid sequence: CASSLVYRGRNTEAFF. Together with reference TRBV5-1 and TRBJ1-1, the CDR3 gives the full variable domain: KAGVTQTPRYLIKTRGQQVTLSCSPISGHRSVSWYQQTPGQGLQFLFEYFSETQRNKGNFPGRFSGRQFSNSRSEMNVSTLELGDSALYLCASSLVYRGRNTEAFFGQGTRLTVV.